Each of the 32 T cell receptor beta chains below was sequenced from the same sample in a study of T-cell reconstitution after alpha-beta-depleted transplantation in children. TCRbeta library preparation incorporated unique molecular identifiers. TCRdb ran MiXCR on the PCR reads and lists one entry per CDR3 protein. This table has roughly 500,000 distinct CDR3 sequences, about 31% appearing once. This sample comprised PBMCs from the stem cell graft donor, obtained from the stem cell graft. The origin of the receptors is a human donor who donated a stem cell graft to a child with aplastic anemia.

The CDR3 reads CASSQAGTPVVEQFF. The CDR3 DNA is TGTGCCAGCAGCCAGGCCGGGACTCCCGTCGTAGAGCAGTTCTTC. V is TRBV12-3 or TRBV12-4 and J is TRBJ2-1; tentative D call: TRBD2 (6 bases). There are 15 residues in the CDR3. Trimming removed 6 bases at V and 10 bases at J, with 22 bases between.

The rearrangement joins TRBV20-1 to TRBJ1-2; 7 bases map to TRBD1. In germline, CDR1 is DFQATT, CDR2 SNEGSKA (reference sequence). The V gene end was trimmed by 0 bases and the J gene end by 8 bases; junction bases not matched to a gene: 6. This CDR3 is 13 amino acids long. DNA of the CDR3: TGCAGTGCTAGAGATCCGGCAGGGGGGGGCTACACCTTC. This translates into CSARDPAGGGYTF.

J is TRBJ1-2 and V is TRBV29-1; D call uncertain. The V end was cut by 6 bases, the J end by 6 bases, with 11 bases between. Germline V gives CDR1 SQVTM, CDR2 ANQGSEA. This CDR3 contains 11 residues. CDR3 loop: CSVQWRDGYTF. The CDR3 DNA sequence: TGCAGCGTCCAATGGAGGGATGGCTACACCTTC.

This clonotype came up many times. This chain links TRBV27 with TRBJ1-5; D uncertain. The V end was cut by 6 bases, the J end by 7 bases, with 10 bases between. Germline V gene sequence: CDR1 MNHEY, CDR2 SMNVEV (reference sequence). This CDR3 is 12 amino acids long. CDR3 nucleotides: TGTGCCAGCAGCTTGCTCGGGCAGCCCCAGCATTTT. It codes for CASSLLGQPQHF.

This clonotype has only a few counts. This chain joins TRBV28 and TRBJ1-1; TRBD1 might be the D (6 bases). There are 15 residues in the CDR3. CDR1 and CDR2 (germline): MDHEN, SYDVKM. Trimming removed 3 bases at V and 0 bases at J, with 11 bases between. CDR3 region: CASSLNREVNTEAFF. The CDR3 DNA reads TGTGCCAGCAGTTTGAACAGGGAGGTGAACACTGAAGCTTTCTTT.

This clonotype was recorded a few times. This chain uses TRBV13 with TRBJ2-4; D is unresolved. Germline assignment: CDR1 PRHDT and CDR2 FYEKMQ (reference sequence). This CDR3 comprises 13 residues. V lost 5 bases and J lost 0, with 5 bases in between. The chain's CDR3 is CASSNLAKNIQYF. CDR3 in DNA: TGTGCCAGCAGCAACTTAGCCAAAAACATTCAGTACTTC.

This clonotype turned up a few times. The rearrangement links TRBV9 to TRBJ1-2, with TRBD1 matching 8 bases. The CDR3 is 11 residues long. J was trimmed by 10 bases and V by 3 bases; bases with no gene match: 2. In germline, CDR1 is SGDLS, CDR2 YYNGEE. The CDR3 loop is CASSGQGYYTF. The CDR3 DNA reads as TGTGCCAGCAGCGGACAGGGGTACTACACCTTC. Full variable domain (remainder filled in from reference TRBV9 and TRBJ1-2): DSGVTQTPKHLITATGQRVTLRCSPRSGDLSVYWYQQSLDQGLQFLIQYYNGEERAKGNILERFSAQQFPDLHSELNLSSLELGDSALYFCASSGQGYYTFGSGTRLTVV.

V usage is TRBV28 and J usage is TRBJ2-7, with D perhaps TRBD1 (5 bases). The CDR3 is 13 amino acids. Germline CDR1 and CDR2: MDHEN and SYDVKM. With 5 bases removed from V and 4 bases from J, the gap between germline ends came to 12 bases. The CDR3 here is CASSETDGYEQYF. CDR3 nucleotides: TGTGCCAGCAGTGAGACAGATGGTTACGAGCAGTACTTC.

This clonotype was counted a few times. The chain combines TRBV28 with TRBJ2-1, with 12 bases lining up with TRBD1. The germline V gene encodes CDR1 MDHEN and CDR2 SYDVKM. Unmatched junction bases numbered 4, after V lost 0 bases and J lost 7 bases. The CDR3 consists of 16 residues. The CDR3, as DNA: TGTGCCAGCAGTTTATGGGGGACAGGGGGCGTAAATGAGCAGTTCTTC. Protein sequence: CASSLWGTGGVNEQFF.

The rearrangement links TRBV6-5 to TRBJ1-3, with D hard to call. CDR1 MNHEY and CDR2 SVGAGI come from the germline V gene. The CDR3 length is 12 residues. V lost 6 bases and J 3 bases, leaving 6 bases between the germline ends. CDR3 bases: TGTGCCAGCAGCAAACGTGGAAACACCATATATTTT. Translation gives CASSKRGNTIYF.

This clonotype occurred a few times. The chain uses TRBV20-1 and TRBJ1-1; the D is unclear. V was cut by 7 bases and J by 1 base, with 7 bases left in between. Germline V gene sequence: CDR1 DFQATT, CDR2 SNEGSKA (reference sequence). This CDR3 spans 11 amino acids. CDR3 nucleotide sequence: TGCAGTGTAGGGAAGAACACTGAAGCTTTCTTT. It encodes CSVGKNTEAFF.

CDR3 sequence: CAISEAGTSYEQYF. CDR3 nucleotide sequence: TGTGCCATCAGTGAAGCGGGTACTAGCTACGAGCAGTACTTC. The chain combines TRBV10-3 with TRBJ2-7; D is possibly TRBD2 (6 bases). Germline CDR1 reads ENHRY; CDR2 reads SYGVKD. This CDR3 spans 14 amino acids. Trimming removed 3 bases at V and 3 bases at J, with 12 bases between.

V is TRBV27 and J is TRBJ1-4, with TRBD1 matching 8 bases. CDR3 length: 17 residues. CDR1 MNHEY and CDR2 SMNVEV come from the germline V gene (reference sequence). The ends lost 3 bases at V and 7 bases at J; junction bases unmatched: 13. The CDR3 loop reads CASSFRPGGLDGEKLFF. DNA for the CDR3: TGTGCCAGCAGTTTCCGGCCAGGGGGCCTCGACGGTGAAAAACTGTTTTTT.

This clonotype has only a few counts. The chain links TRBV29-1 to TRBJ1-2, with D uncertain. The length of the CDR3 is 14 residues. Between the trimmed V and J ends, which lost 4 bases and 1 base, there was a span of 13 bases. Germline lookup yields CDR1 SQVTM and CDR2 ANQGSEA. CDR3 sequence reads: CSVVHPWRNYGYTF. DNA for the CDR3: TGCAGCGTTGTCCATCCGTGGCGTAACTATGGCTACACCTTC.

This clonotype was detected a few times. V is TRBV10-1 and J is TRBJ2-1, with 14 bases aligning to TRBD2. J was trimmed by 7 bases and V by 0 bases; bases with no gene match: 8. This CDR3 spans 18 amino acids. CDR1 and CDR2 from the germline V gene are WNHNN and SYGVQD (reference sequence). The CDR3 bases are TGCGCCAGCAGTGAGTCGAGACTAGCGGGAGGGCGGAGAAATGAGCAGTTCTTC. Its protein is CASSESRLAGGRRNEQFF.

This clonotype appeared a few times. The chain couples TRBV4-2 to TRBJ2-7; perhaps TRBD1 as D (5 bases). CDR3 size: 15 residues. Trimming removed 0 bases from V and 0 bases from J, with 9 bases in between. Germline CDR1 LGHNA, CDR2 YNFKEQ. CDR3 region: CASSQERQGSYEQYF. In DNA form, the CDR3 reads TGTGCCAGCAGCCAAGAACGCCAGGGCTCCTACGAGCAGTACTTC.

This chain connects TRBV20-1 to TRBJ2-1; D is uncertain. The length of the CDR3 is 16 residues. From germline, CDR1 is DFQATT and CDR2 SNEGSKA (reference sequence). V was pared by 1 base and J by 5 bases, with 18 bases between. CDR3 coding DNA: TGCAGTGCTAGAGGCGCAGCTCGACTTTCCCACAATGAGCAGTTCTTC. The encoded protein is CSARGAARLSHNEQFF.

The V gene is TRBV30, the J gene TRBJ1-4; D is unclear. Trimming took 0 bases from V and 5 from J, leaving 7 bases between them. Germline assignment: CDR1 GTSNPN and CDR2 SVGIG (reference sequence). This CDR3 contains 13 residues. CDR3 bases: TGTGCCTGGAGTGTTCGCAGGAATGAAAAACTGTTTTTT. Translation gives CAWSVRRNEKLFF.

This sequence joins TRBV19 and TRBJ1-5; D is possibly TRBD1 (5 bases). The CDR3 sequence is 15 residues long. V was clipped by 6 bases and J by 1 base, with 13 bases between them. Germline V gene sequence: CDR1 LNHDA, CDR2 SQIVND (reference sequence). The CDR3 region is CASSRDGRSNQPQHF. The CDR3 coding sequence is TGTGCCAGTAGCCGGGACGGGCGAAGCAATCAGCCCCAGCATTTT.

This clonotype appeared a few times. The chain couples TRBV28 to TRBJ2-3; 8 bases match TRBD1. CDR1 is MDHEN and CDR2 is SYDVKM in the germline V gene. V was pared by 5 bases and J by 3 bases, with 10 bases of the junction left unmatched. The CDR3 consists of 16 residues. Here the CDR3 DNA reads TGTGCCAGCAGTCTCCATGGACAGGGTCCAACAGATACGCAGTATTTT. Translating gives CASSLHGQGPTDTQYF.

This CDR3 reads CASRPLAGDGNEQFF. The CDR3 bases are TGTGCCAGCAGGCCACTAGCGGGAGACGGTAATGAGCAGTTCTTC. This rearrangement joins TRBV7-2 to TRBJ2-1; the match to TRBD2 covers 11 bases. The CDR3 runs 15 residues. The J segment lost 7 bases and the V segment lost 6 bases, leaving 8 bases of the junction unmatched. Germline CDR1 is SGHTA and CDR2 is FQGNSA.

This clonotype occurred once. The CDR3 reads CASSVRTPGAGELFF. The CDR3 bases are TGTGCCAGCAGCGTAAGGACTCCAGGGGCCGGGGAGCTGTTTTTT. V is TRBV9 and J is TRBJ2-2; tentative D call: TRBD1 (6 bases). Germline CDR1 is SGDLS and CDR2 is YYNGEE. V was clipped by 1 base and J by 6 bases, with 13 bases between them. CDR3 length: 15 residues.

V usage is TRBV7-2 and J usage is TRBJ1-3; D perhaps matches TRBD1 (5 bases). V lost 4 bases to trimming and J lost 7 bases, with 11 bases between them. CDR1 and CDR2 (germline): SGHTA, FQGNSA. The CDR3 runs 13 residues. The CDR3 DNA follows: TGTGCCAGCAGCTCAATGGGGGGGAACACCATATATTTT. It encodes CASSSMGGNTIYF. The entire variable domain, with the rest obtained from reference TRBV7-2 and TRBJ1-3, is as follows: GAGVSQSPSNKVTEKGKDVELRCDPISGHTALYWYRQSLGQGLEFLIYFQGNSAPDKSGLPSDRFSAERTGGSVSTLTIQRTQQEDSAVYLCASSSMGGNTIYFGEGSWLTVV.

The rearrangement joins TRBV24-1 to TRBJ2-2, with D possibly TRBD2 on 5 matching bases. CDR1 is KGHDR and CDR2 is SFDVKD in the germline V gene. The CDR3 is made up of 17 amino acids. The V gene lost 4 bases and the J gene lost 0 bases, with 14 bases spanning the gap. DNA for the CDR3: TGTGCCACCAGTGACCCGCTAGCAGACGCGAACACCGGGGAGCTGTTTTTT. It is translated as CATSDPLADANTGELFF.

V and J are TRBV7-2 and TRBJ1-3; D remains ambiguous. Germline V gene lookup returns CDR1 SGHTA and CDR2 FQGNSA. Trimming removed 1 base from V and 0 bases from J, with 13 bases in between. The CDR3 runs 17 residues. The CDR3 spells CASSLELSRNSGNTIYF. DNA of the CDR3: TGTGCCAGCAGCTTAGAGTTAAGTCGGAACTCTGGAAACACCATATATTTT.

This clonotype was found once. The chain combines TRBV7-2 with TRBJ2-3, with 9 bases aligning to TRBD2. Germline trimming cut 1 base from V and 4 bases from J; bases unmatched to any gene: 9. CDR3 length: 17 amino acids. Germline V lookup: CDR1 SGHTA, CDR2 FQGNSA. The DNA of the CDR3 is TGTGCCAGCAGCTTAGTACCCGGGACTAGCAGCGCAGATACGCAGTATTTT. Its protein product is CASSLVPGTSSADTQYF.

This clonotype was observed many times. This chain links TRBV6-4 with TRBJ2-2; D is ambiguous. The CDR3 is 13 amino acids. The V and J ends lost 4 bases and 0 bases respectively, with 3 bases between them. Per the germline V gene, CDR1 is MRHNA and CDR2 is SNTAGT. The DNA for the CDR3 is TGTGCCAGCAGTGCCACGAACACCGGGGAGCTGTTTTTT. It yields the protein CASSATNTGELFF.

This clonotype showed up many times. The gene calls are TRBV12-3 or TRBV12-4 and TRBJ1-2; no clear D gene. V shed 1 base and J shed 2 bases, with 2 bases lying between them. The CDR3 runs 12 residues. The CDR3 nucleotides are TGTGCCAGCAGTTTAGTCAACTATGGCTACACCTTC. Encoded protein: CASSLVNYGYTF.

This clonotype appeared a few times. This chain links TRBV5-5 with TRBJ2-1; possible D gene TRBD2, 6 bases. The V end lost 7 bases, the J end lost 10 bases, and 21 bases lay between the germline ends. The V gene's germline CDR1 is SGHKS and CDR2 YYEKEE (reference sequence). The CDR3 covers 14 residues. The DNA of the CDR3 is TGTGCCAGCGGTGTTGGAGGGTATATTGGGGAGCAGTTCTTC. Its translation: CASGVGGYIGEQFF.

The chain carries TRBV5-1 and TRBJ2-1; TRBD1 is a possible D gene (5 bases). Looked up from germline, CDR1 is SGHRS and CDR2 is YFSETQ. CDR3 size: 17 residues. V gave up 2 bases and J gave up 6 bases, with 21 bases separating them. Written as DNA, the CDR3 is TGCGCCAGCAGCTTTTTAAAGGGGCTCGCAGGGTCCAATGAGCAGTTCTTC. Translated: CASSFLKGLAGSNEQFF.

The chain recombines TRBV5-1 with TRBJ2-2, with 11 bases matching TRBD2. Germline assignment: CDR1 SGHRS and CDR2 YFSETQ. Trimming at V came to 0 bases and at J to 5 bases, leaving 3 bases not matched to a gene. The CDR3 runs to 16 residues. DNA for the CDR3: TGCGCCAGCAGCTTGGGACTAGCGGGATCGACCGGGGAGCTGTTTTTT. Its translation is CASSLGLAGSTGELFF.

The chain links TRBV7-2 to TRBJ2-1; 10 bases line up with TRBD2. V lost 7 bases to trimming and J lost 4 bases; unmatched junction nucleotides: 13. The germline gives CDR1 SGHTA, CDR2 FQGNSA. This CDR3 contains 17 residues. The CDR3 DNA follows: TGTGCCAGCAACCCATCCCCGACTAGCGGGTTTTACAATGAGCAGTTCTTC. Protein: CASNPSPTSGFYNEQFF.